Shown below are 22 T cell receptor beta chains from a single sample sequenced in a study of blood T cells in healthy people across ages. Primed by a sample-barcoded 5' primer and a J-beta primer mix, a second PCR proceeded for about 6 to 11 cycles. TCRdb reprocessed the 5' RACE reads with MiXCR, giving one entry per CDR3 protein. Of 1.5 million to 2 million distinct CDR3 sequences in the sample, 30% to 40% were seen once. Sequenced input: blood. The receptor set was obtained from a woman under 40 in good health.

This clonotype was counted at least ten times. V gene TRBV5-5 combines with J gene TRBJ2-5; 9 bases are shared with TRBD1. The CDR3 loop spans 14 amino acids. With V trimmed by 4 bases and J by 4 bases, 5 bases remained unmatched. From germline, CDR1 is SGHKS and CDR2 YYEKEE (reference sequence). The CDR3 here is CASSRGQGGETQYF. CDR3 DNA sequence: TGTGCCAGCAGCCGGGGACAGGGAGGAGAGACCCAGTACTTC.

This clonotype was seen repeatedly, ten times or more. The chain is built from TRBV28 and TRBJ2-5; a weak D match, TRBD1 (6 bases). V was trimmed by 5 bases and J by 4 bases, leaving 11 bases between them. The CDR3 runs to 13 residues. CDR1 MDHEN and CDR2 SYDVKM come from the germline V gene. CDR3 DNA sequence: TGTGCCAGCAGTCGAACAGGGATAGAGACCCAGTACTTC. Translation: CASSRTGIETQYF.

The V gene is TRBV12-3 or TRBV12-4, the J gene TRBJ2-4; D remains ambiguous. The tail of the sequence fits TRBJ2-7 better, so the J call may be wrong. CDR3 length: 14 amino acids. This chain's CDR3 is CASSSWPVAYEQYF. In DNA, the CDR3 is TGTGCCAGCAGTTCGTGGCCGGTCGCCTACGAGCAGTACTTC.

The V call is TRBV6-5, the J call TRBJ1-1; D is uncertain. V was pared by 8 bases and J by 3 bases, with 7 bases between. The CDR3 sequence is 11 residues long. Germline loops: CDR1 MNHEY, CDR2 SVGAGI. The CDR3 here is CASGLDTEAFF. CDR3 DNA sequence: TGTGCCAGCGGGTTGGACACTGAAGCTTTCTTT.

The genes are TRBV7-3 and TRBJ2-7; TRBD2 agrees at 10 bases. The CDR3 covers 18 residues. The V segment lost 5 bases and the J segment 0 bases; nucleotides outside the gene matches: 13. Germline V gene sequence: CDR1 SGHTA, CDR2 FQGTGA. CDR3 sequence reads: CASSPGPPSGGLSYEQYF. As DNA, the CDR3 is TGTGCCAGCAGCCCGGGGCCACCTAGCGGGGGTCTCTCCTACGAGCAGTACTTC.

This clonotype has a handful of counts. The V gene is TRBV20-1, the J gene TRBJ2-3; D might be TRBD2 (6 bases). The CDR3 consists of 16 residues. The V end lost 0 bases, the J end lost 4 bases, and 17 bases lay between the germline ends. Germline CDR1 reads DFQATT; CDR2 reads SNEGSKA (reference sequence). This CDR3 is CSARDSRRGPADTQYF. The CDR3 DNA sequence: TGCAGTGCTAGAGACTCTCGGCGGGGCCCGGCAGATACGCAGTATTTT.

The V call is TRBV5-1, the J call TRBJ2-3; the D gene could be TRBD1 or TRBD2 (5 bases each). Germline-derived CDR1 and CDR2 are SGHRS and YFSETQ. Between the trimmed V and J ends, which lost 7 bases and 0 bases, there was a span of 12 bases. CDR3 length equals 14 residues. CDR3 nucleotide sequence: TGCGCCAGCGACCCCGGGGCAAGCACAGATACGCAGTATTTT. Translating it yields CASDPGASTDTQYF.

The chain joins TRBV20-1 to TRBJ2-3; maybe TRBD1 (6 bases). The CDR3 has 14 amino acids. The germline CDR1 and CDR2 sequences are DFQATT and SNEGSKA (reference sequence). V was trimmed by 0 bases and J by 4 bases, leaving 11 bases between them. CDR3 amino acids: CSARDGGRADTQYF. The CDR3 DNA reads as TGCAGTGCTAGAGATGGGGGCCGGGCAGATACGCAGTATTTT.

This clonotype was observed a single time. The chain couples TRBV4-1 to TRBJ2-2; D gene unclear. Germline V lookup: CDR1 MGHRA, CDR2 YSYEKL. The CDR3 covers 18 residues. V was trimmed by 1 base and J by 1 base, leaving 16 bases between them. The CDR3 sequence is CASSQVALGLVNTGELFF. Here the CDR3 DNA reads TGCGCCAGCAGCCAAGTGGCCTTAGGCTTGGTGAACACCGGGGAGCTGTTTTTT.

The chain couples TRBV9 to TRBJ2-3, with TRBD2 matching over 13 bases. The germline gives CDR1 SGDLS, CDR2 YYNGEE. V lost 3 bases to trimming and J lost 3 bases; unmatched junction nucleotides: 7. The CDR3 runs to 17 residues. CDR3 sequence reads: CASSAWTSGGLTDTQYF. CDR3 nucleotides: TGTGCCAGCAGCGCCTGGACTAGCGGGGGCCTTACAGATACGCAGTATTTT.

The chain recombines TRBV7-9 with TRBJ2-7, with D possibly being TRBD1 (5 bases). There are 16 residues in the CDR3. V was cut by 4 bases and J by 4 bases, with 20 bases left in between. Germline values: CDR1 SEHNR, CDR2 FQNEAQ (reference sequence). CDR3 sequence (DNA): TGTGCCAGCAGCTCCCCATCGACAGCATTAACGTACGAGCAGTACTTC. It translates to CASSSPSTALTYEQYF.

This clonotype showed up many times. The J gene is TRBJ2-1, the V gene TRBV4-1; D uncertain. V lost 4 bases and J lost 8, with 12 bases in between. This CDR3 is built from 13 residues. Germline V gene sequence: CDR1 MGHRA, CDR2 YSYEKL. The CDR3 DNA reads TGCGCCAGCAGCCTTCCGGCGGTGCATGAGCAGTTCTTC. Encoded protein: CASSLPAVHEQFF.

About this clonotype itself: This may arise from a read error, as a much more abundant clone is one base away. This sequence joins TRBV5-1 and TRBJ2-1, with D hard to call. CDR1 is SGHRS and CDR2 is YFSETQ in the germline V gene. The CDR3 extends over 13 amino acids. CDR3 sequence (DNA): TGCGCCGGCAGCTTGGCTAGAGTCAATGAGCAGTTCTTC. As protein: CAGSLARVNEQFF.

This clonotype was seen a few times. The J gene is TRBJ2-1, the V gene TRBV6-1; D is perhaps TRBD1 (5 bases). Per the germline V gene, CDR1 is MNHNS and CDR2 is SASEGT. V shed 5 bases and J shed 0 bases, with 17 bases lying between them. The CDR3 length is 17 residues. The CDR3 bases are TGTGCCAGCAGTACACTCAGTCAGGGTTTCTCCTACAATGAGCAGTTCTTC. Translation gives CASSTLSQGFSYNEQFF.

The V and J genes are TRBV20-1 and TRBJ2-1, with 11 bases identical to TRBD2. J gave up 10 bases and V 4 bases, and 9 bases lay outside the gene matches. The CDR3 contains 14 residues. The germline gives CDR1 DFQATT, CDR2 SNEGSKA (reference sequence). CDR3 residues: CSATRTSGSVEQFF. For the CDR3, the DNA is TGCAGTGCTACCCGGACTAGCGGGTCCGTCGAGCAGTTCTTC.

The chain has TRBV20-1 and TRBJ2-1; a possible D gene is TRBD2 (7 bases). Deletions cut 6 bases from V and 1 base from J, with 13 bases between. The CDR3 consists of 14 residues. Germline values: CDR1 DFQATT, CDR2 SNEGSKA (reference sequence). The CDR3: CSATGGRSYNEQFF. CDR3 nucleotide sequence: TGCAGTGCCACGGGGGGCCGATCCTACAATGAGCAGTTCTTC.

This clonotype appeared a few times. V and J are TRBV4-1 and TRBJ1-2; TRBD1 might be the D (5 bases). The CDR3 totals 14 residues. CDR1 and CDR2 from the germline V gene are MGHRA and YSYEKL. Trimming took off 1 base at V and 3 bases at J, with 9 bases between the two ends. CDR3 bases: TGCGCCAGCAGCCAAGGGACACAGCACTATGGCTACACCTTC. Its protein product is CASSQGTQHYGYTF.

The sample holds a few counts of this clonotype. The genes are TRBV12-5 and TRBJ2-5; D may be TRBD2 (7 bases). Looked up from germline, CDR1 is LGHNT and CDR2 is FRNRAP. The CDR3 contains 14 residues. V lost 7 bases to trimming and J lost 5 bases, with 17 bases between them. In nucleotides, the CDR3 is TGTGCTAGTGCCCAGACGGGGGGCAGGGAGACCCAGTACTTC. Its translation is CASAQTGGRETQYF.

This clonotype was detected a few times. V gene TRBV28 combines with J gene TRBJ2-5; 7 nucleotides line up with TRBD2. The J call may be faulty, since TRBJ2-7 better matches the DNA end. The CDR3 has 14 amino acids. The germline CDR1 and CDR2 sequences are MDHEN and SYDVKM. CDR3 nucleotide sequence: TGTGCCAGCAGTTTTCGTGGGAGGGCCCACGAGCAGTACTTC. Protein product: CASSFRGRAHEQYF.

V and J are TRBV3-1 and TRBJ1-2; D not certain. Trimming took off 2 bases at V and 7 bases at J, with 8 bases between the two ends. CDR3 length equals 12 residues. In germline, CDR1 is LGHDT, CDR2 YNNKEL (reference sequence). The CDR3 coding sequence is TGTGCCAGCAGCCAACCTCCCGTTGGCTACACCTTC. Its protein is CASSQPPVGYTF.

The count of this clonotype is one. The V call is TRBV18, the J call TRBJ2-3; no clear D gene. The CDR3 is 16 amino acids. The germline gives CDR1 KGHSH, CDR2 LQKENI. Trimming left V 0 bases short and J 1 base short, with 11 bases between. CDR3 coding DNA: TGTGCCAGCTCACCACCGCTCGGCGGCTGCACAGATACGCAGTATTTT. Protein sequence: CASSPPLGGCTDTQYF. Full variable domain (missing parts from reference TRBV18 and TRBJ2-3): NAGVMQNPRHLVRRRGQEARLRCSPMKGHSHVYWYRQLPEEGLKFMVYLQKENIIDESGMPKERFSAEFPKEGPSILRIQQVVRGDSAAYFCASSPPLGGCTDTQYFGPGTRLTVL.

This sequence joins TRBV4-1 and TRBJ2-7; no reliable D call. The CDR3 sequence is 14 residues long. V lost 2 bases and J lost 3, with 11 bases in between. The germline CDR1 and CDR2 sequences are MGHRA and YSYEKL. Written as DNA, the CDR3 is TGCGCCAGCAGCCAACTAAGTAATAACTACGAGCAGTACTTC. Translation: CASSQLSNNYEQYF.